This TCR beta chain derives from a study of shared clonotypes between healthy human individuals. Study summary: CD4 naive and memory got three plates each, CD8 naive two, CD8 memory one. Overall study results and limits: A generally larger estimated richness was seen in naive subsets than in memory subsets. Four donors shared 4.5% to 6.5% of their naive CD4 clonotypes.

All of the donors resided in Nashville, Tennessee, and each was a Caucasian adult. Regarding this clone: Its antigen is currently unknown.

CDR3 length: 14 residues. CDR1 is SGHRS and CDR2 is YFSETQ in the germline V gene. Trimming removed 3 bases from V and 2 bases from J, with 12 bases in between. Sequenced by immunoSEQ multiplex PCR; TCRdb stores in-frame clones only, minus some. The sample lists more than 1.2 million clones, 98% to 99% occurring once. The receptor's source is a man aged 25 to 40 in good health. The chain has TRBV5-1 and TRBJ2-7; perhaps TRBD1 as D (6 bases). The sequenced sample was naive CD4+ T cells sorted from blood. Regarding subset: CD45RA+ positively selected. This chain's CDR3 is CASSWSTGTYEQYF. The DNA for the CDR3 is TGCGCCAGCAGCTGGTCGACAGGTACCTACGAGCAGTACTTC.